The TCR beta chain described here comes from a study of graft-versus-host responses after intestinal transplantation. Study background: Every recipient underwent anti-thymocyte globulin induction, then tacrolimus and steroids for roughly three years. Study results and caveats: Some GvH clones were seen earlier in gut or blood, suggesting intestinal origin. Across patients carrying graft-donor T cell macrochimerism, allografts held high graft-versus-host to host-versus-graft clonal ratios.

Libraries were prepared by immunoSEQ multiplex PCR; TCRdb keeps only in-frame clonotypes and omits some of them. There are around 25,000 clones in the sample; roughly 87% occur only once, and 0.7% lies in the top ten. Comments on this clone: Its antigen is not identified.

Germline CDR1 DFQATT, CDR2 SNEGSKA (reference sequence). The CDR3 length is 11 residues. The V end was cut by 4 bases, the J end by 6 bases, with 9 bases between. Sequences were derived from unstimulated CD4+ T cells sorted from spleen or lymph node cells, sampled before intestinal transplant. This TCR came from a human donor who received an intestinal transplant. The rearrangement links TRBV20-1 to TRBJ1-2; D is perhaps TRBD1 (6 bases). The DNA of the CDR3 is TGCAGTGCTATTCGGACAGATGGCTACACCTTC. Translating it yields CSAIRTDGYTF.